This T cell receptor beta chain was recovered during a study of Ad26.COV2.S vaccination and SARS-CoV-2 variants. General study findings and limits: Non-spike TCR breadth showed similarity between vaccine and placebo recipients. Once vaccination had occurred, spike-specific CD8+ and CD4+ T cell responses reportedly showed substantial breadth.

As for this clone: Antigen unknown.

Stated treatment: roughly 19 received Ad26.COV2.S at low or high dose, single or two shots; a few received placebo; per-sample allocation not given. At day 63 after the first vaccine or placebo injection, samples were drawn. Boston supplied an adult donor aged 18-55 years. Sequenced by immunoSEQ multiplex PCR; TCRdb stores in-frame clones only, minus some. The sample records approximately 280,000 clones, about 89% being singletons. This CDR3 has 16 residues. Germline lookup yields CDR1 LGHNA and CDR2 YSLEER. The V end was cut by 1 base, the J end by 3 bases, with 16 bases between. The sequence derives from a person between 18 and 65 years old who received the Ad26.COV2.S COVID-19 vaccine or a placebo. Sequenced here: peripheral blood, sampled in a trial of Ad26.COV2.S vaccine versus placebo. The V gene is TRBV4-3, the J gene TRBJ2-7; D is unclear. CDR3 bases: TGCGCCAGCAGCCAAGGAACCGGGTCACAACGCTACGAGCAGTACTTC. The encoded protein is CASSQGTGSQRYEQYF.